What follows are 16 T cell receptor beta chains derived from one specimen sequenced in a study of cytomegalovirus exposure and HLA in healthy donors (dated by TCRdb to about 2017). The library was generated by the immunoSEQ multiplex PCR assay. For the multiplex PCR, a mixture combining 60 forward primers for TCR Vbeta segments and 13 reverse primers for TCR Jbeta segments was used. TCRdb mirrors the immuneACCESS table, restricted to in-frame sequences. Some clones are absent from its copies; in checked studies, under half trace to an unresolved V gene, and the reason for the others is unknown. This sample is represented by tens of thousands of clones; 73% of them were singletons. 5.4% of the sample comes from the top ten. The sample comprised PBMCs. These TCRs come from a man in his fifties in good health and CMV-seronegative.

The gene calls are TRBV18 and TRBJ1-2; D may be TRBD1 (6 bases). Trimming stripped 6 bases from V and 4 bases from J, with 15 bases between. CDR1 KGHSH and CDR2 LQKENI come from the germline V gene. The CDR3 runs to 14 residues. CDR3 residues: CASSTRGGSYGYTF. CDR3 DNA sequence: TGTGCCAGCTCTACCCGGGGGGGCTCCTATGGCTACACCTTC.

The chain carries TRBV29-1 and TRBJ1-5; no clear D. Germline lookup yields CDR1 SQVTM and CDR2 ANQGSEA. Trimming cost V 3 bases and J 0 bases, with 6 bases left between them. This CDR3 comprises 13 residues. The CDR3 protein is CSVEADSNQPQHF. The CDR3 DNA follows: TGCAGCGTTGAGGCGGATAGCAATCAGCCCCAGCATTTT. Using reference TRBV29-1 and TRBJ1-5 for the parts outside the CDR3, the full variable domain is SAVISQKPSRDICQRGTSLTIQCQVDSQVTMMFWYRQQPGQSLTLIATANQGSEATYESGFVIDKFPISRPNLTFSTLTVSNMSPEDSSIYLCSVEADSNQPQHFGDGTRLSIL.

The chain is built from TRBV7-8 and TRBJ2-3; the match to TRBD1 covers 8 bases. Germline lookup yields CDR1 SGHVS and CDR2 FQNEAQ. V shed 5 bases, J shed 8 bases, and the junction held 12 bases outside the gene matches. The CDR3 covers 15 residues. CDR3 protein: CASSIQSADRGTQYF. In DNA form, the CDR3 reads TGTGCCAGCAGCATACAGTCGGCCGACAGGGGTACGCAGTATTTT.

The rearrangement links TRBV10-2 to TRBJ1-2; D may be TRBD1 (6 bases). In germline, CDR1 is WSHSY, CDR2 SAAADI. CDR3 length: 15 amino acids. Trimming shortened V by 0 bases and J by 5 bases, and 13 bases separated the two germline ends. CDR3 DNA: TGCGCCAGCAGTGAGTCGACAGGCGTTCCATATGGCTACACCTTC. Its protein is CASSESTGVPYGYTF.

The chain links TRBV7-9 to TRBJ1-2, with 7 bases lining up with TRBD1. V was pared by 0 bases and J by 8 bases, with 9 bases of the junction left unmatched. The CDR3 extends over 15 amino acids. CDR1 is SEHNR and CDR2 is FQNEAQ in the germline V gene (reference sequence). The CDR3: CASSLAGPTGAGYTF. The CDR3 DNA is TGTGCCAGCAGCTTAGCGGGGCCCACAGGGGCCGGCTACACCTTC.

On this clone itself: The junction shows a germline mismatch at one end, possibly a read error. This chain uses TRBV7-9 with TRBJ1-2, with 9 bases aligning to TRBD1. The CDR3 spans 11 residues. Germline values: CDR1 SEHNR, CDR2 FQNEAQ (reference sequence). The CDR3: CASSLGQGGYF. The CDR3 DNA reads TGTGCCAGCAGCTTAGGACAGGGGGGTTATTTC.

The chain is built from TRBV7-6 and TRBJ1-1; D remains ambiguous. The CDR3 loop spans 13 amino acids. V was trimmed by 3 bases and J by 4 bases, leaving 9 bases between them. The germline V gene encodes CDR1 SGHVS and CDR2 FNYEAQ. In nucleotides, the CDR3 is TGTGCCAGCAGCTTGGGAGAGTCCACTGAAGCTTTCTTT. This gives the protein CASSLGESTEAFF. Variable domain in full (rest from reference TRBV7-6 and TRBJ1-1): GAGVSQSPRYKVTKRGQDVALRCDPISGHVSLYWYRQALGQGPEFLTYFNYEAQQDKSGLPNDRFSAERPEGSISTLTIQRTEQRDSAMYRCASSLGESTEAFFGQGTRLTVV.

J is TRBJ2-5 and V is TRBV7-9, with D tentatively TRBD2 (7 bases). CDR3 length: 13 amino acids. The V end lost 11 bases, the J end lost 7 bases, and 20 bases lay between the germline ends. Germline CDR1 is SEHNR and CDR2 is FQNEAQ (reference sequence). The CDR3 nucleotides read TGTGCCGCGGGGGCAGGGCTCGGCCTGACCCAGTACTTC. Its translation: CAAGAGLGLTQYF.

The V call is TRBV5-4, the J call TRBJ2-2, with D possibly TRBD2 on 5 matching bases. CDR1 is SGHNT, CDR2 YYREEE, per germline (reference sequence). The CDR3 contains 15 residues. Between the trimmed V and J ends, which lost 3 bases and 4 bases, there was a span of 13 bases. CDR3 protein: CASSSGVGGTGELFF. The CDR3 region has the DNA TGTGCCAGCAGCTCCGGGGTAGGAGGCACCGGGGAGCTGTTTTTT. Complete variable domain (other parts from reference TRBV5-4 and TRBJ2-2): ETGVTQSPTHLIKTRGQQVTLRCSSQSGHNTVSWYQQALGQGPQFIFQYYREEENGRGNFPPRFSGLQFPNYSSELNVNALELDDSALYLCASSSGVGGTGELFFGEGSRLTVL.

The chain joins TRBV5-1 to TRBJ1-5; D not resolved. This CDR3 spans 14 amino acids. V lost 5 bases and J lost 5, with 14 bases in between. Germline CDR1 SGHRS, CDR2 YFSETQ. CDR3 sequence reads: CASSYGSRDQPQHF. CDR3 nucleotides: TGCGCCAGCAGTTACGGGAGCCGCGATCAGCCCCAGCATTTT.

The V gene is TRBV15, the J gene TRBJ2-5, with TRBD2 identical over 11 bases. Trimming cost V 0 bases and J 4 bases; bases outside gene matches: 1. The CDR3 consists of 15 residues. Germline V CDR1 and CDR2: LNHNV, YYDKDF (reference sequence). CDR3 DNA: TGTGCCACCAGCAGAGATAGCGGGGGGGCAGAGACCCAGTACTTC. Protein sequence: CATSRDSGGAETQYF.

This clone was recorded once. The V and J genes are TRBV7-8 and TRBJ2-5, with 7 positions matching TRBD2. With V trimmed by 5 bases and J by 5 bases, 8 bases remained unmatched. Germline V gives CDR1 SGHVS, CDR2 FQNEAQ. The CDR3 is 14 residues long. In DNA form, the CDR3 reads TGTGCCAGCAGCCCGGGACTACCGGGGGAGACCCAGTACTTC. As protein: CASSPGLPGETQYF. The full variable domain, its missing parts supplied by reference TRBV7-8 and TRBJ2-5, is GAGVSQSPRYKVAKRGQDVALRCDPISGHVSLFWYQQALGQGPEFLTYFQNEAQLDKSGLPSDRFFAERPEGSVSTLKIQRTQQEDSAVYLCASSPGLPGETQYFGPGTRLLVL.

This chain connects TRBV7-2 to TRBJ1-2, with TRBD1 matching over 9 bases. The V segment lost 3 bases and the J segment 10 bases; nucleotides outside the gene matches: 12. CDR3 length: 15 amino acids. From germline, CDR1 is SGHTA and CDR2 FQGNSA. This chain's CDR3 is CASSLGPGQGYFYTF. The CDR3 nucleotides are TGTGCCAGCAGCTTGGGGCCGGGACAGGGATATTTCTACACCTTC.

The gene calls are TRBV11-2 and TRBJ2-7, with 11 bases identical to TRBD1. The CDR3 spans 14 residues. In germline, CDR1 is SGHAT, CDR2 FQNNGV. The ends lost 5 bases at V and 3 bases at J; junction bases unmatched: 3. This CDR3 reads CASSTGQGVYEQYF. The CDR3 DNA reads TGTGCCAGCAGCACGGGACAGGGGGTCTACGAGCAGTACTTC.

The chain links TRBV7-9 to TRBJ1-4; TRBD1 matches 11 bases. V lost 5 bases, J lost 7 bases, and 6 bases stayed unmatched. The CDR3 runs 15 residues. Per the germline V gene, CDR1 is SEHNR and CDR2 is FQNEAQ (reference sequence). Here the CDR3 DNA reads TGTGCCAGCAGCCCTCGGACAGGGGGCGGTGAAAAACTGTTTTTT. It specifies CASSPRTGGGEKLFF.

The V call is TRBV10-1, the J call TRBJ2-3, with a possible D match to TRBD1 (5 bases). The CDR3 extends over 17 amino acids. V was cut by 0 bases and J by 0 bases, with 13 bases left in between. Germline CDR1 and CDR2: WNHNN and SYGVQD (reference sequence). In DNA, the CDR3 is TGCGCCAGCAGTGAGTCGACAGTCGGAGTCAGCACAGATACGCAGTATTTT. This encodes CASSESTVGVSTDTQYF.